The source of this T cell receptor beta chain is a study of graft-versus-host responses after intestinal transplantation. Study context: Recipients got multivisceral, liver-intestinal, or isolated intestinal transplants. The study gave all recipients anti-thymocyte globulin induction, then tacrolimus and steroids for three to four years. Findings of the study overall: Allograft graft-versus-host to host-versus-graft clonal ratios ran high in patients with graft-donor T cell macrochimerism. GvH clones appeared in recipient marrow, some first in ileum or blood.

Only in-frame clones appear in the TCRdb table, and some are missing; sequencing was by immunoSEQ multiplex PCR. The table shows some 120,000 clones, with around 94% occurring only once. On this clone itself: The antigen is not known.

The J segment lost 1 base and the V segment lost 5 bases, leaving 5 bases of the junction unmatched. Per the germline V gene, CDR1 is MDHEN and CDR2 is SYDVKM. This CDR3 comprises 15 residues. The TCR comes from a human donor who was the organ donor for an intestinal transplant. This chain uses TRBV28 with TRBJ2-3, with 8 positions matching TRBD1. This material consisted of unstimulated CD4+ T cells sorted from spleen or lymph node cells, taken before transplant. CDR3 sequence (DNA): TGTGCCAGCAGTGAACGGACAGGGCGCACAGATACGCAGTATTTT. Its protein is CASSERTGRTDTQYF.